What follows is one T cell receptor (beta chain) and its context. Its target antigen remains unknown. Read coverage stops 3 residues before the CDR3 terminus; the germline J gene supplies the remainder. The germline V gene encodes CDR1 SNHLY and CDR2 FYNNEI. The CDR3 numbers 16 residues from cysteine through phenylalanine. Only the CDR3 bases that were read are kept: 39 of them, in frame from base 1. Every participant had a single incident cervical HPV16 infection, and prevalent HPV16 infections were excluded. Cervical HPV DNA was detected with MY09/MY11 PCR, and genotyping was done by dot-blot hybridization. Fifteen mL of heparinized blood were centrifuged, and the buffy coat was aliquoted, frozen at -30°C, then stored at -80°C. QIAGEN kits were used to extract genomic DNA from the buffy coat specimens. This sample is part of a study of T cells in women clearing cervical HPV infection (dated by TCRdb to the late 2010s). With respect to the entire study: Cases were some 26 women with histologically confirmed HPV16-related CIN3 or worse, including 2 invasive cancers. The controls were 25 women whose single incident HPV16 infection cleared within 12 months with no development of precancer or cancer. Blood from cases was drawn at the visit where the lesion was first identified, while blood from controls was drawn once the infection was no longer detected. Among cases, blood sampling occurred a median of around 160 days after lesion detection, with an interquartile range of about 80 to 210 days. Because only a few women had HLA typing data, the possibility that HLA type acted as a confounder could not be ruled out. An exploratory proof-of-principle case-control study, nested within the Guanacaste HPV Natural History Study in Costa Rica, was conducted to compare TCR repertoires across cervical HPV16 outcomes. Cases were matched to controls by age within five years and by the year the sample was collected. A median age of 34 years was observed in cases versus 38 in controls, and no significant differences in baseline characteristics were found. The parent cohort enrolled 10,000 to 13,000 women aged 18 or older in Guanacaste, Costa Rica, during about 1992 to 1994 and followed them for more than 6 years. Quality controls consisted of five blinded duplicates per group, for a total of roughly 60 samples made up of approximately 50 participants and around ten replicates.

Using the immunoSEQ assay, multiplex PCR amplified TCR beta CDR3 regions from an average of around 1,300 ng of genomic DNA per sample. Primer bias was corrected in the assay by using a complete synthetic TCR repertoire to establish an amplification baseline. The amplicons were sequenced on the Illumina platform. Concerning the study's data processing: Sequences were error-corrected by clustering with frequency ratios and a modified nearest-neighbor algorithm, then analyzed in the immunoSEQ Analyzer with IMGT gene definitions. TCR richness and evenness were averaged over 20 rarefaction repeats at each rarefaction depth, excluding samples with fewer sequences than the depth. Wilcoxon rank sum tests with FDR correction were used to compare V, D and J gene relative abundances between the groups. Blinded duplicates gave an intraclass correlation of about 96% for TCR richness and an average of 76.4% across some 69 gene segments. TCRdb limited this immuneACCESS table to in-frame rearrangements with V and J called. A share of clones is missing; checked studies link under half to unresolved V genes, and the rest is unexplained. That table furnishes V, J and clone size, whereas the DNA furnished D and trimming. The sample's table lists a count of roughly 14,000 clones. The ten largest clones add up to approximately 7.6% of the sample.

The investigation overall reported the following: T-cell numbers per sample were unknown, so richness differences could reflect varying T-cell content rather than repertoire biology. The cross-sectional design could not show whether associations preceded infection or resulted from it; effector/memory subsets and HPV-specific T cells were not isolated. Random forest classifiers that combined richness and V gene abundances separated cases from controls with an estimated AUC of around 0.84. Significantly higher TCR repertoire richness was observed in CIN3+ cases than in controls across sequencing depths, whereas no difference in evenness was found. Lower TRBV6-7 relative abundance was observed in cases than in controls (around 0.1% versus 0.15%; Bonferroni P = 0.0008).

Sequencing was carried out using blood buffy coat. This chain is built from TRBV2 and TRBJ2-3; the D gene is possibly TRBD1, with 6 bases matching. The receptor was derived from a woman between 18 and 75 years old with a cervical HPV16 infection that either progressed to CIN3+ or cleared (not recorded which). The sequenced part of the CDR3 DNA is TGTGCCAGCAGCGACTCTTCGACAGGAGGCAATCAGCCG. Its protein product is CASSDSSTGGNQP. The whole CDR3 protein is CASSDSSTGGNQPQYF.